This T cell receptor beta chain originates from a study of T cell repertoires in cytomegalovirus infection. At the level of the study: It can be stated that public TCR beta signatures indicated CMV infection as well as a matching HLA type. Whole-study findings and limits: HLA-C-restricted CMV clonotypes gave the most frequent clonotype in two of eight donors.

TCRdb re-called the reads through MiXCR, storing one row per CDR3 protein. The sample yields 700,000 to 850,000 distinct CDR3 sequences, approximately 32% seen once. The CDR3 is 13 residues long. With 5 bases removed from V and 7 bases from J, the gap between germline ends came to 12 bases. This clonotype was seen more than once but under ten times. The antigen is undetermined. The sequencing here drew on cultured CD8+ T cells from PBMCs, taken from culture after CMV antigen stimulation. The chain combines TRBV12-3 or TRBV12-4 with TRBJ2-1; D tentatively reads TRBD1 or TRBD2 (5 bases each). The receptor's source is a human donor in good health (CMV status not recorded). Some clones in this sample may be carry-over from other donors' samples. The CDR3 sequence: CASSAGGWNEQFF. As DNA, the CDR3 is TGTGCCAGCAGTGCTGGGGGTTGGAATGAGCAGTTCTTC.